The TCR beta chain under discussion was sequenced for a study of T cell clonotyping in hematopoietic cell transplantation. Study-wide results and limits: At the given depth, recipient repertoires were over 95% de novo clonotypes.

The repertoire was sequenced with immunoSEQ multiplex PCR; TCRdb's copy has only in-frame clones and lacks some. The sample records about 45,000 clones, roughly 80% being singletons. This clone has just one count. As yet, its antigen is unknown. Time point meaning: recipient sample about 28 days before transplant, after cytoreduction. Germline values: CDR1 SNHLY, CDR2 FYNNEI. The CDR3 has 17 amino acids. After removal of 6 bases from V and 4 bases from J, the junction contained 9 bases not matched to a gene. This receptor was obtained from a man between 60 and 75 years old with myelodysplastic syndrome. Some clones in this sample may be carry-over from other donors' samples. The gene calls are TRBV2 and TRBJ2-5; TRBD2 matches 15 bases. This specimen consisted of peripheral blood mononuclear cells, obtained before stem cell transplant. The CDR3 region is CASSGLAGGTQVETQYF. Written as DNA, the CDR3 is TGTGCCAGCAGCGGACTAGCGGGGGGGACCCAGGTAGAGACCCAGTACTTC.